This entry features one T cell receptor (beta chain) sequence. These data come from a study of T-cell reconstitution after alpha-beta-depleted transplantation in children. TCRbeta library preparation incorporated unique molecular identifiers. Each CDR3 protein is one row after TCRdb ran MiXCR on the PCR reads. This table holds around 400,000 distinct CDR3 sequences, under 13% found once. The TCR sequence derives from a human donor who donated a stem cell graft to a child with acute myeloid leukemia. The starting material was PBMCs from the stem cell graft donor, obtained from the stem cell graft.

CDR3 coding DNA: TGCAGTGCGAGCCTAGCGGGAGGGGCGTTTAATAATGAGCAGTTCTTC. Translation gives CSASLAGGAFNNEQFF. This chain uses TRBV20-1 with TRBJ2-1, with TRBD2 matching 12 bases. This CDR3 has 16 amino acids. Germline V gene lookup returns CDR1 DFQATT and CDR2 SNEGSKA (reference sequence). V dropped 6 bases and J dropped 7; count of bases not matched to a gene: 13.